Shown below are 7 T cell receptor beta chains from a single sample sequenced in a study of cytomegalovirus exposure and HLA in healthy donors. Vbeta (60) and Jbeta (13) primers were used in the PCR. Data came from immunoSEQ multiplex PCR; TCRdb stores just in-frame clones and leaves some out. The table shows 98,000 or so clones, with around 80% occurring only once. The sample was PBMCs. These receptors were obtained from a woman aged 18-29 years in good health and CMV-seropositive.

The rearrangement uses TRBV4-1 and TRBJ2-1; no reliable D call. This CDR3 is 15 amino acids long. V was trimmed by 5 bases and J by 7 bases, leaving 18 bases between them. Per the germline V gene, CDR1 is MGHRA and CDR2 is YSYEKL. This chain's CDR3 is CASSYVSVGSNEQFF. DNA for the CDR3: TGCGCCAGCAGCTACGTGAGCGTTGGGTCGAATGAGCAGTTCTTC.

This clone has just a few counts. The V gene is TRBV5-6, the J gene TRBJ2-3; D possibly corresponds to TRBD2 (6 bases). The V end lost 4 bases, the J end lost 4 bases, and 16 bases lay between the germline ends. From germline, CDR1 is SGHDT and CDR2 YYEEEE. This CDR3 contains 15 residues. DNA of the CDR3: TGTGCCAGCAGCGCCCGACTAGGGGTGGCAGATACGCAGTATTTT. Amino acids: CASSARLGVADTQYF.

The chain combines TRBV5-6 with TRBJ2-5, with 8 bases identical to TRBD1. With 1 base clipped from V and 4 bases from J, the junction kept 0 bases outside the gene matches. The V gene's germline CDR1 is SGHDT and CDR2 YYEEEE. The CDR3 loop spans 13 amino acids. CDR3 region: CASSLQGAETQYF. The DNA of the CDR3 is TGTGCCAGCAGCTTGCAGGGGGCAGAGACCCAGTACTTC.

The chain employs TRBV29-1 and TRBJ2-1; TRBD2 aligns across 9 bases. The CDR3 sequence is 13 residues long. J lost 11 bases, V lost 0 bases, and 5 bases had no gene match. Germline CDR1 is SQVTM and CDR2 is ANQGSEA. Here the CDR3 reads CSVEEQLAGQQFF. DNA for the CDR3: TGCAGCGTTGAAGAGCAACTAGCGGGTCAGCAGTTCTTC.

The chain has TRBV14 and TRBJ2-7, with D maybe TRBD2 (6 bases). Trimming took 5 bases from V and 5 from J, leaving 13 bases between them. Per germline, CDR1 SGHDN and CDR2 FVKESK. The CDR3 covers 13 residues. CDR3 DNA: TGTGCCAGCAGCGTACTAGCCAGCAACGAGCAGTACTTC. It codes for CASSVLASNEQYF.

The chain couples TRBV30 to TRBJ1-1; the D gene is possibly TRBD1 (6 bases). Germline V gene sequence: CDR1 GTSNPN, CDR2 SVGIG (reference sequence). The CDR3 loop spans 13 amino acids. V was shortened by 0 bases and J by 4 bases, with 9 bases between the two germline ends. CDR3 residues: CAWSVTGSTEAFF. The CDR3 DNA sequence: TGTGCCTGGAGTGTAACAGGGTCCACTGAAGCTTTCTTT.

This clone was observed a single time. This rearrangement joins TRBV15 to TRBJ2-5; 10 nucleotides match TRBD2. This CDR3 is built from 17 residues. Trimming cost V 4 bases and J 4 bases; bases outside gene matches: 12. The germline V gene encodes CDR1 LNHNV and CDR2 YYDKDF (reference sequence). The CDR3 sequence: CATSTWGLAGVSETQYF. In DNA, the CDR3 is TGTGCCACCAGCACTTGGGGCCTAGCGGGAGTATCAGAGACCCAGTACTTC.